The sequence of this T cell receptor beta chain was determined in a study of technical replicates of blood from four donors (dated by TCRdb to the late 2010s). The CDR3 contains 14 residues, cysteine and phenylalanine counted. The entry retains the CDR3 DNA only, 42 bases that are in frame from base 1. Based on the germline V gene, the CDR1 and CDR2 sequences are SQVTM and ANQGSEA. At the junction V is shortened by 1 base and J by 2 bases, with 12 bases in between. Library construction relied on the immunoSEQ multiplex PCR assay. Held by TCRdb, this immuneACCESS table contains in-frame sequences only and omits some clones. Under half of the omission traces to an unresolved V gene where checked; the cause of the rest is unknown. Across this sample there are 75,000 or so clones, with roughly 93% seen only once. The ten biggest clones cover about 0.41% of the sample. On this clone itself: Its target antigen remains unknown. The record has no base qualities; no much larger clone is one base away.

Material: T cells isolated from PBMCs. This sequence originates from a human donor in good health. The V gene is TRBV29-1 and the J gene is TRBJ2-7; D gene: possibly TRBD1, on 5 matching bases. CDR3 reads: CSVEGIAGTYEQYF. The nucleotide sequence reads TGCAGCGTTGAAGGTATTGCAGGGACCTACGAGCAGTACTTC.